Detailed here is one T cell receptor (beta chain). The assay was immunoSEQ multiplex PCR, and TCRdb's table has in-frame clones only and misses some. The data show around 100,000 clones, with around 93% seen just once and less than 1.5% held by the top ten. This entry comes from a study of siplizumab effects on memory and regulatory T cells. CDR3 size: 13 residues. Trimming cost V 4 bases and J 6 bases, with 11 bases left between them. The V gene's germline CDR1 is SGHTS and CDR2 YDEGEE. The sequenced material came from non-Treg CD4+ T cells sorted from blood. The V call is TRBV5-8, the J call TRBJ1-5, with unresolved D. The receptor's source is a human donor in good health. This CDR3 reads CASSDEQIQPQHF. The CDR3 bases are TGTGCCAGCAGCGATGAACAGATTCAGCCCCAGCATTTT.